What follows are 18 T cell receptor beta chains derived from one specimen sequenced in a study of glioma-infiltrating T cells. Amplification of TCR alpha and beta CDR3 regions from RNA used iRepertoire nested multiplex PCR. TCRdb ran MiXCR on the multiplex PCR reads and lists one entry per CDR3 protein. Seen here are 9,500 to 12,000 distinct CDR3 sequences, 56% observed once, and the top ten hold less than 25%. The specimen sequenced was glioma tissue, nonneoplastic brain tissue, or PBMCs (not recorded which). The receptors originated from a human donor with low-grade glioma or glioblastoma, undergoing nonglioma brain surgery, or in good health (not recorded which).

Details on this clonotype: The junction and the germline gene differ at one end; a read error may be behind it. The chain is built from TRBV20-1 and TRBJ2-1; D unclear. The length of the CDR3 is 16 residues. The germline V gene encodes CDR1 DFQATT and CDR2 SNEGSKA (reference sequence). The CDR3 nucleotides read TGCAGTGCTAGAGGCCGAAGGCCTTACTCCCACAATGAGCAGTTCTTC. Its translation is CSARGRRPYSHNEQFF.

On this clonotype: Germline is not matched at one junction end, which may reflect a read error. The J gene is TRBJ1-5, the V gene TRBV20-1; D gene unclear. Germline CDR1 is DFQATT and CDR2 is SNEGSKA (reference sequence). This CDR3 comprises 13 residues. The CDR3, as DNA: TGCAGTGCTAGAGATGACACGTATCATCCCCAGCATTTC. The encoded protein is CSARDDTYHPQHF.

Turning to this clonotype: Its ends do not fully match the called genes, so a read error is possible. This chain uses TRBV7-9 with TRBJ1-5; no clear D. The CDR3 runs 13 residues. Germline lookup yields CDR1 SEHNR and CDR2 FQNEAQ (reference sequence). The CDR3 sequence: CSSSSTNNQPQHF. The CDR3, as DNA: TGTTCCAGCAGCTCAACCAACAATCAGCCCCAGCATTTT.

The rearrangement uses TRBV27 and TRBJ2-7, with D possibly being TRBD1 (5 bases). CDR3 length equals 13 residues. From germline, CDR1 is MNHEY and CDR2 SMNVEV (reference sequence). The V gene lost 8 bases and the J gene lost 4 bases, with 15 bases spanning the gap. In DNA, the CDR3 is TGTGCCAGCGGCTTAAAGGGGCCATACGAGCAGTACTTC. This gives the protein CASGLKGPYEQYF.

The table lists this clonotype with many counts. V gene TRBV20-1 combines with J gene TRBJ2-3, with D unresolved. The length of the CDR3 is 14 residues. Germline lookup yields CDR1 DFQATT and CDR2 SNEGSKA (reference sequence). Trimming removed 1 base at V and 3 bases at J, with 11 bases between. The CDR3 DNA is TGCAGTGCTAGAGGAAGTGGGATGACAGATACGCAGTATTTT. Its protein product is CSARGSGMTDTQYF.

The rearrangement joins TRBV28 to TRBJ2-7, with TRBD2 matching over 10 bases. With 3 bases clipped from V and 4 bases from J, the junction kept 6 bases outside the gene matches. The germline V gene encodes CDR1 MDHEN and CDR2 SYDVKM. CDR3 size: 15 residues. The CDR3 spells CASSFAAGGDYEQYF. CDR3 bases: TGTGCCAGCAGTTTTGCAGCGGGAGGGGATTACGAGCAGTACTTC.

This rearrangement joins TRBV7-9 to TRBJ2-3; D remains unclear. Germline V gene lookup returns CDR1 SEHNR and CDR2 FQNEAQ (reference sequence). The CDR3 has 15 amino acids. Trimming cost V 5 bases and J 2 bases, with 14 bases left between them. CDR3 nucleotides: TGTGCCAGCAGCCCCTTGCGTGGCATCACAGATACGCAGTATTTT. As protein: CASSPLRGITDTQYF.

This clonotype was observed at least ten times. This sequence may be a read error, since a much larger clone differs from it by one base. This chain links TRBV19 with TRBJ1-2; D might be TRBD1 (6 bases). Trimming stripped 4 bases from V and 9 bases from J, with 18 bases between. Germline V gives CDR1 LNHDA, CDR2 SQIVND (reference sequence). CDR3 size: 14 residues. The CDR3 DNA reads as TGTGCCAGTAGTACCTACAGGGAGGAATATTGCTACACCTTC. Encoded protein: CASSTYREEYCYTF.

Concerning this clonotype: At one boundary the junction diverges from the germline segment, which might be a read error. CDR3 nucleotide sequence: TGTGCCAGCAGCTTAGCGGGAGACACCGGGGAGCTGTTTTTT. Protein: CASSLAGDTGELFF. The rearrangement links TRBV12-3 or TRBV12-4 to TRBJ2-2, with 9 bases aligning to TRBD2. The length of the CDR3 is 14 residues.

Concerning this clonotype: The junction departs from the called germline gene at one end, perhaps through a read error. The V call is TRBV4-2, the J call TRBJ2-7, with no clear D. Germline assignment: CDR1 LGHNA and CDR2 YNFKEQ. The CDR3 extends over 13 amino acids. This chain's CDR3 is CASSQCLSYDQYF. CDR3 nucleotides: TGTGCCAGCAGCCAATGTCTCTCCTACGATCAGTACTTC.

Comments on this clonotype: One junction end disagrees with the germline gene, perhaps due to a read error. The chain is built from TRBV2 and TRBJ2-2; 7 bases align to TRBD1. There are 16 residues in the CDR3. From germline, CDR1 is SNHLY and CDR2 FYNNEI. The CDR3 loop reads CASRAGGTGEAGELLF. The DNA for the CDR3 is TGTGCCAGCCGGGCCGGAGGTACAGGGGAAGCCGGGGAGCTGCTTTTT.

The rearrangement joins TRBV7-2 to TRBJ2-7; tentatively, D is TRBD1 (6 bases). Deletions cut 9 bases from V and 0 bases from J, with 15 bases between. Germline CDR1 reads SGHTA; CDR2 reads FQGNSA. The CDR3 totals 14 residues. The CDR3 protein is CASSRTASSYEQYF. The DNA of the CDR3 is TGTGCCAGTTCTCGGACAGCCAGCTCCTACGAGCAGTACTTC.

The chain employs TRBV4-2 and TRBJ1-1; D not certain. Per the germline V gene, CDR1 is LGHNA and CDR2 is YNFKEQ. The germline V and J ends were trimmed by 2 bases and 2 bases, with 15 bases remaining between them. The CDR3 runs 16 residues. CDR3 amino acids: CASSQYTGWVNTEAFF. The CDR3 bases are TGTGCCAGCAGCCAATATACGGGTTGGGTTAACACTGAAGCTTTCTTT.

The table lists this clonotype with many counts. This sequence may be a read error, since a much larger clone differs from it by one base. The rearrangement uses TRBV2 and TRBJ1-1; D is unresolved. Germline V gene sequence: CDR1 SNHLY, CDR2 FYNNEI. This CDR3 contains 12 residues. This CDR3 is CASSDTNTGAFF. The CDR3, as DNA: TGTGCCAGCAGTGACACAAACACTGGAGCTTTCTTT.

On this clonotype itself: Relative to the germline gene, one junction end is altered; a read error may explain this. CDR3 amino acids: CARSPIGGFGKEQYF. The CDR3 nucleotides read TGTGCCAGGTCACCAATCGGAGGATTTGGGAAAGAGCAGTACTTC. The rearrangement links TRBV18 to TRBJ2-7; D is perhaps TRBD2 (5 bases). The CDR3 runs 15 residues. The germline CDR1 and CDR2 sequences are KGHSH and LQKENI.

J is TRBJ2-7 and V is TRBV28; 16 bases map to TRBD2. Germline V gene data show CDR1 as MDHEN and CDR2 as SYDVKM. The CDR3 runs 18 residues. J was trimmed by 0 bases and V by 5 bases; bases with no gene match: 7. CDR3 bases: TGTGCCAGCAGTATCCCGGGACTAGCGGGAGGGCTCTCCTACGAGCAGTACTTC. Its translation: CASSIPGLAGGLSYEQYF.

For this clonotype: At one end the junction does not follow the germline gene, possibly because of a read error. This chain links TRBV7-9 with TRBJ2-1; D tentatively fits TRBD1 or TRBD2 (6 bases each). The CDR3 sequence is 15 residues long. Looked up from germline, CDR1 is SEHNR and CDR2 is FQNEAQ (reference sequence). This CDR3 is CASRLGGNFYDEQFF. CDR3 bases: TGTGCCAGCAGACTAGGGGGGAATTTCTACGATGAGCAGTTCTTC.

This clonotype is medium-sized by share. The gene calls are TRBV2 and TRBJ1-2, with D uncertain. The CDR3 runs 16 residues. Germline V CDR1 and CDR2: SNHLY, FYNNEI. V lost 1 base and J 4 bases, leaving 16 bases between the germline ends. CDR3 in amino acids: CASSEGEGEEVYGYTF. The CDR3 nucleotides are TGTGCCAGCAGTGAAGGGGAGGGTGAAGAGGTCTATGGCTACACCTTC.